This T cell receptor (beta chain) stems from a study of radiotherapy plus CTLA-4 blockade in lung cancer. Per the germline V gene, CDR1 is SGHRS and CDR2 is YFSETQ. V lost 5 bases, J lost 5 bases, and 8 bases lay in between. The CDR3 length is 13 residues. Assay used: immunoSEQ multiplex PCR; TCRdb lists only in-frame clones, some missing. The sample has over 45,000 clones, less than 85% seen once; the top ten hold 16%. This receptor was taken from a human donor with non-small cell lung cancer who had a complete response to radiotherapy plus ipilimumab. The source was peripheral blood, collected from a patient treated with radiotherapy plus ipilimumab. V usage is TRBV5-1 and J usage is TRBJ1-6, with D perhaps TRBD1 (6 bases). CDR3 residues: CASRDRDNSPLHF. The CDR3 DNA sequence: TGCGCCAGCAGGGACAGAGATAATTCACCCCTCCACTTT.